The rows below give T cell receptor beta chains drawn from one sample of a study of cytomegalovirus exposure and HLA in healthy donors. Clones were sequenced by immunoSEQ multiplex PCR, and TCRdb holds only the in-frame ones, with some missing. The data show approximately 160,000 clones, around 76% seen once. The sequenced sample consisted of PBMCs. The receptors were sampled from a man aged 35 to 55 in good health and CMV-seronegative. CDR3s include the opening cysteine and the closing phenylalanine or tryptophan. Fields, in order: CDR3 protein, CDR3 DNA, D gene, J gene, V gene, clone size. A D gene is named only where the DNA matches it firmly. For some rows the clone size is stated as once, few or many, or as a class when expanded; others skip it.

CASSLTSTSGSADTQYF TGTGCCAGCAGCTTAACGTCTACTAGCGGGAGTGCAGATACGCAGTATTTT TRBD2 TRBJ2-3 TRBV7-3 -
CAWSARTVGQPQHF TGTGCCTGGAGTGCCAGGACAGTGGGTCAGCCCCAGCATTTT - TRBJ1-5 TRBV30 -
CARLSGRATDTQYF TGTGCCAGATTAAGCGGGAGGGCCACAGATACGCAGTATTTT - TRBJ2-3 TRBV21-1 -
CATSSGPGGRETQYF TGTGCCACCAGCAGTGGCCCCGGCGGGAGAGAGACCCAGTACTTC TRBD2 TRBJ2-5 TRBV15 -
CASSLGGGGTDTQYF TGTGCCAGCAGCTTGGGGGGCGGAGGCACAGATACGCAGTATTTT - TRBJ2-3 TRBV5-6 -
CASDPPDRDRFF TGTGCCAGCGACCCCCCCGACAGGGACCGGTTCTTT TRBD1 TRBJ1-1 TRBV6-1 once
CASSPSSSGANGLTF TGTGCCAGCAGCCCTTCCAGCTCTGGGGCCAACGGCCTGACTTTC - TRBJ2-6 TRBV7-7 -
CASSLGQRDSYEQYF TGTGCCAGCAGCTTGGGCCAGCGGGACTCCTACGAGCAGTACTTC TRBD2 TRBJ2-7 TRBV5-6 -
CASSSAGVSAGGSTDTQYF TGTGCCAGCAGCTCGGCAGGGGTTTCTGCGGGAGGGAGCACAGATACGCAGTATTTT TRBD2 TRBJ2-3 TRBV28 -
CASSRDRVLETQYF TGCGCCAGCAGCCGGGACAGGGTCTTGGAGACCCAGTACTTC TRBD1 TRBJ2-5 TRBV5-1 once
CASSDSLAGEQYF TGTGCCAGCAGTGACTCCTTAGCTGGGGAGCAGTACTTC - TRBJ2-7 TRBV6-4 -
CASSQDEAGAYNEQFF TGCGCCAGCAGCCAAGACGAAGCGGGAGCCTACAATGAGCAGTTCTTC TRBD2 TRBJ2-1 TRBV4-1 -
CASSLGQLLSPLHF TGTGCCAGTAGTTTGGGGCAGCTTCTTTCACCCCTCCACTTT - TRBJ1-6 TRBV19 -
CASSPPGLMNTGELFF TGTGCCAGCTCACCGCCGGGACTTATGAACACCGGGGAGCTGTTTTTT - TRBJ2-2 TRBV18 once
CASSFSGPSYEQYF TGTGCCAGCAGTTTTAGCGGACCCTCCTACGAGCAGTACTTC - TRBJ2-7 TRBV28 -